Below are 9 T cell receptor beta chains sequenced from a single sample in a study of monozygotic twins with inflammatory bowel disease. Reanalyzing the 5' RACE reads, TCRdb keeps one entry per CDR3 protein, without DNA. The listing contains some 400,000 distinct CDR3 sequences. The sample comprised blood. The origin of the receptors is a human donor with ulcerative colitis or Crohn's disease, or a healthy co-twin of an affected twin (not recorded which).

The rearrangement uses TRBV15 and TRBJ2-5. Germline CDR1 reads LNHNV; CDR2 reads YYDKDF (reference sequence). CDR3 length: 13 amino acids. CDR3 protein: CATSREGSETQYF.

CDR3 residues: CAAGGRSSNEQYF. This chain uses TRBV15 with TRBJ2-7; TCRdb proposes TRBD1, but this gene call is untestable without DNA. This CDR3 is built from 13 residues. Germline V gives CDR1 LNHNV, CDR2 YYDKDF (reference sequence).

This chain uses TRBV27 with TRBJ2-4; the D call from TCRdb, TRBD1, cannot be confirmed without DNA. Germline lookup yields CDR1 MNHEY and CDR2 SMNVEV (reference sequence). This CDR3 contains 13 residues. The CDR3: CASSAWDQNIQYF.

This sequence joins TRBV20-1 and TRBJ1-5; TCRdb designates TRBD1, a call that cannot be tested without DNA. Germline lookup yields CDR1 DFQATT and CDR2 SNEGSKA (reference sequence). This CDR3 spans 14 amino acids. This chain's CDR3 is CSARGGQGVQPQHF.

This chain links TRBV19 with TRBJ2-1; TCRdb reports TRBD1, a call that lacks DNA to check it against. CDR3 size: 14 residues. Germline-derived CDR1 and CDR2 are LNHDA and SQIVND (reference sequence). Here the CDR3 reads CASSIPQYSNEQFF.

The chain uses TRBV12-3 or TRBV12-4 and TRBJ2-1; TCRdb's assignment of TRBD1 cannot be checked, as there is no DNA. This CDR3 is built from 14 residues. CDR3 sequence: CASSLEGIPNEQFF.

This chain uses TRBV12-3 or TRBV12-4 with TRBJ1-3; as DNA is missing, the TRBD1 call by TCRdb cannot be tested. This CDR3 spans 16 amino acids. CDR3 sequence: CASSLTGSFSGNTIYF.

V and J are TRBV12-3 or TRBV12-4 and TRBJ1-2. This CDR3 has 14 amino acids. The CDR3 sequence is CASSTQGLGYGYTF.

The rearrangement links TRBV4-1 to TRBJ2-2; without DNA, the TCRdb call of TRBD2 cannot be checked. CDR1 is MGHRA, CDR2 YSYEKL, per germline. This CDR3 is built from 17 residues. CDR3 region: CASSQVPGRRDTGELFF.